The rows below give T cell receptor beta chains drawn from one sample of a study of response to subunit inactivated influenza vaccine. MiXCR was run by TCRdb on the RT-PCR reads, yielding one entry per CDR3 protein. The repertoire holds just over 300,000 distinct CDR3 sequences, with around a fifth as singletons. The sequences come from PBMCs from blood, collected 21 months after vaccination. The receptors were gathered from a man aged 45 to 75 who received an inactivated influenza vaccine. CDR3s include the opening cysteine and the closing phenylalanine or tryptophan. The D gene is left open where the match is weak. Only some rows state a clone size, as once, few, many or a class for expanded clones.

CDR3 protein: CASSPAGAGAEAFF; CDR3 DNA: TGTGCCAGCTCACCCGCGGGGGCTGGCGCTGAAGCTTTCTTT; D gene: -; clone size: many; V gene: TRBV18; J gene: TRBJ1-1
CDR3 protein: CASSRLIDASRDGYTF; CDR3 DNA: TGTGCCAGCAGCCGATTAATAGATGCGTCAAGGGATGGCTACACCTTC; D gene: -; clone size: -; V gene: TRBV14; J gene: TRBJ1-2
CDR3 protein: CAWMTGRRYGYTF; CDR3 DNA: TGTGCCTGGATGACGGGGCGTCGCTATGGCTACACCTTC; D gene: -; clone size: few; V gene: TRBV30; J gene: TRBJ1-2
CDR3 protein: CAISELSGTSGPGNTIYF; CDR3 DNA: TGTGCCATCAGTGAGCTAAGCGGGACGTCAGGCCCTGGAAACACCATATATTTT; D gene: -; clone size: many; V gene: TRBV10-3; J gene: TRBJ1-3
CDR3 protein: CASSAPWASEQFF; CDR3 DNA: TGTGCCAGCAGCGCCCCGTGGGCAAGTGAGCAGTTCTTC; D gene: -; clone size: many; V gene: TRBV7-8; J gene: TRBJ2-1
CDR3 protein: CASSHADRGDTEAFF; CDR3 DNA: TGCGCCAGCAGCCATGCGGATAGAGGGGACACTGAAGCTTTCTTT; D gene: -; clone size: -; V gene: TRBV4-1; J gene: TRBJ1-1
CDR3 protein: CASSFEGSEQYF; CDR3 DNA: TGTGCCAGCAGTTTTGAGGGATCCGAGCAGTACTTC; D gene: -; clone size: -; V gene: TRBV12-3/TRBV12-4; J gene: TRBJ2-7
CDR3 protein: CSAMRRAVEKLFF; CDR3 DNA: TGCAGTGCTATGAGACGGGCGGTAGAAAAACTGTTTTTT; D gene: -; clone size: -; V gene: TRBV20-1; J gene: TRBJ1-4
CDR3 protein: CASSHGQNAYTQYF; CDR3 DNA: TGTGCCAGCAGCCACGGACAGAACGCCTATACGCAGTATTTT; D gene: -; clone size: -; V gene: TRBV5-6; J gene: TRBJ2-3
CDR3 protein: CSVGEPGVGQPQHF; CDR3 DNA: TGCAGCGTTGGGGAGCCAGGGGTTGGACAGCCCCAGCATTTT; D gene: -; clone size: few; V gene: TRBV29-1; J gene: TRBJ1-5
CDR3 protein: CASSFGGTGEKLFF; CDR3 DNA: TGTGCCAGCAGCTTTGGGGGGACAGGTGAAAAACTGTTTTTT; D gene: TRBD1; clone size: few; V gene: TRBV7-6; J gene: TRBJ1-4
CDR3 protein: CASTLKRFRETNEKLFF; CDR3 DNA: TGTGCCAGCACCTTAAAGAGGTTCAGAGAGACTAATGAAAAACTGTTTTTT; D gene: -; clone size: -; V gene: TRBV12-3/TRBV12-4; J gene: TRBJ1-4
CDR3 protein: CASSHPTGSDTQYF; CDR3 DNA: TGCGCCAGCAGTCACCCGACAGGGTCAGATACGCAGTATTTT; D gene: TRBD1; clone size: -; V gene: TRBV23-1; J gene: TRBJ2-3
CDR3 protein: CASSYGDYEQYF; CDR3 DNA: TGTGCCAGCTCCTACGGTGACTACGAGCAGTACTTC; D gene: -; clone size: -; V gene: TRBV18; J gene: TRBJ2-7
CDR3 protein: CASSLGGSLPTVEQYF; CDR3 DNA: TGCGCCAGCAGCTTGGGAGGATCCCTACCAACGGTAGAGCAGTACTTC; D gene: -; clone size: few; V gene: TRBV5-1; J gene: TRBJ2-7
CDR3 protein: CASNPTGKNIQYF; CDR3 DNA: TGTGCCAGCAATCCTACAGGCAAAAACATTCAGTACTTC; D gene: -; clone size: -; V gene: TRBV28; J gene: TRBJ2-4
CDR3 protein: CASSLILAGGPSNEQFF; CDR3 DNA: TGTGCCAGCAGTTTAATACTAGCGGGAGGGCCGAGCAATGAGCAGTTCTTC; D gene: TRBD2; clone size: few; V gene: TRBV27; J gene: TRBJ2-1
CDR3 protein: CASSLERNYGYTF; CDR3 DNA: TGTGCCAGCAGCTTGGAGCGTAACTATGGCTACACCTTC; D gene: -; clone size: many; V gene: TRBV7-2; J gene: TRBJ1-2
CDR3 protein: CASSVGARGGSTGETQYF; CDR3 DNA: TGTGCCAGCAGCGTAGGGGCTCGTGGGGGTTCCACGGGAGAGACCCAGTACTTC; D gene: -; clone size: -; V gene: TRBV9; J gene: TRBJ2-5
CDR3 protein: CSARGLAYNEQFF; CDR3 DNA: TGCAGTGCTCGAGGACTAGCTTACAATGAGCAGTTCTTC; D gene: TRBD2; clone size: -; V gene: TRBV20-1; J gene: TRBJ2-1
CDR3 protein: CASSLVARLTTNYGYTF; CDR3 DNA: TGTGCCAGCAGCTTGGTGGCTCGGCTTACAACTAACTATGGCTACACCTTC; D gene: -; clone size: -; V gene: TRBV5-5; J gene: TRBJ1-2
CDR3 protein: CASSLVVGGLGTDTQYF; CDR3 DNA: TGTGCCAGCAGCCTGGTGGTCGGCGGGTTAGGCACAGATACGCAGTATTTT; D gene: -; clone size: -; V gene: TRBV5-6; J gene: TRBJ2-3
CDR3 protein: CASSLSSGASFSYEQYF; CDR3 DNA: TGTGCCAGCAGTTTATCCTCAGGGGCCAGCTTTTCCTACGAGCAGTACTTC; D gene: -; clone size: -; V gene: TRBV28; J gene: TRBJ2-7
CDR3 protein: CASSVGQLNQPQHF; CDR3 DNA: TGTGCCAGCAGCGTAGGACAGTTGAATCAGCCCCAGCATTTT; D gene: -; clone size: many; V gene: TRBV9; J gene: TRBJ1-5
CDR3 protein: CASSQTGHQPQHF; CDR3 DNA: TGTGCCAGCAGCCAGACAGGGCATCAGCCCCAGCATTTT; D gene: TRBD1; clone size: few; V gene: TRBV6-2/TRBV6-3; J gene: TRBJ1-5
CDR3 protein: CATGGGPVVEQYF; CDR3 DNA: TGTGCCACCGGAGGCGGCCCCGTCGTCGAGCAGTACTTC; D gene: -; clone size: -; V gene: TRBV10-3; J gene: TRBJ2-7
CDR3 protein: CASTGLAGSGELFF; CDR3 DNA: TGTGCCAGCACCGGACTAGCGGGATCAGGGGAGCTGTTTTTT; D gene: TRBD2; clone size: -; V gene: TRBV7-8; J gene: TRBJ2-2
CDR3 protein: CSARKAGGVSGREYTDTQYF; CDR3 DNA: TGCAGTGCTAGGAAAGCGGGGGGAGTCAGCGGGAGGGAGTATACAGATACGCAGTATTTT; D gene: TRBD2; clone size: few; V gene: TRBV20-1; J gene: TRBJ2-3
CDR3 protein: CASSLFGGENEQYF; CDR3 DNA: TGTGCCAGCAGTTTGTTTGGGGGGGAGAACGAGCAGTACTTC; D gene: TRBD2; clone size: -; V gene: TRBV28; J gene: TRBJ2-7
CDR3 protein: CASSAQGGTNEKLFF; CDR3 DNA: TGTGCCAGCAGCGCTCAGGGCGGAACTAATGAAAAACTGTTTTTT; D gene: -; clone size: many; V gene: TRBV7-2; J gene: TRBJ1-4
CDR3 protein: CASSLERGYGTEAFF; CDR3 DNA: TGCGCCAGCAGCTTGGAGCGGGGCTACGGCACTGAAGCTTTCTTT; D gene: -; clone size: few; V gene: TRBV5-1; J gene: TRBJ1-1
CDR3 protein: CASRNNRGLGNSPLHF; CDR3 DNA: TGTGCCAGCAGGAATAACAGGGGGCTTGGGAATTCACCCCTCCACTTT; D gene: TRBD1; clone size: -; V gene: TRBV27; J gene: TRBJ1-6
CDR3 protein: CASSPLDRGRAFF; CDR3 DNA: TGTGCCAGCAGCCCTCTTGACAGGGGGCGAGCTTTCTTT; D gene: TRBD1; clone size: -; V gene: TRBV7-9; J gene: TRBJ1-1
CDR3 protein: CASSLSQYTGEQFF; CDR3 DNA: TGCGCCAGCAGCTTGTCACAGTACACCGGAGAGCAGTTCTTC; D gene: -; clone size: -; V gene: TRBV5-1; J gene: TRBJ2-1
CDR3 protein: CASSLGIGLASDGELFF; CDR3 DNA: TGTGCCAGCAGCTTAGGGATTGGACTAGCCTCTGACGGGGAGCTGTTTTTT; D gene: TRBD2; clone size: few; V gene: TRBV11-2; J gene: TRBJ2-2
CDR3 protein: CATSPLGEKLFF; CDR3 DNA: TGTGCCACCAGCCCCTTGGGGGAAAAACTGTTTTTT; D gene: -; clone size: -; V gene: TRBV15; J gene: TRBJ1-4
CDR3 protein: CASSRQGVNTEAFF; CDR3 DNA: TGTGCCAGCTCCCGACAGGGAGTAAACACTGAAGCTTTCTTT; D gene: TRBD1; clone size: -; V gene: TRBV18; J gene: TRBJ1-1
CDR3 protein: CASRSLDSNQPQHF; CDR3 DNA: TGTGCCAGCAGATCCCTGGACAGCAATCAGCCCCAGCATTTT; D gene: -; clone size: many; V gene: TRBV12-3/TRBV12-4; J gene: TRBJ1-5
CDR3 protein: CASSVKGSTNYGYTF; CDR3 DNA: TGTGCCAGCAGCGTAAAGGGAAGTACTAACTATGGCTACACCTTC; D gene: -; clone size: -; V gene: TRBV9; J gene: TRBJ1-2
CDR3 protein: CASSYSPGSNQPQHF; CDR3 DNA: TGTGCCAGCAGTTACTCCCCAGGGAGCAATCAGCCCCAGCATTTT; D gene: -; clone size: many; V gene: TRBV6-5; J gene: TRBJ1-5
CDR3 protein: CASSPGTLTEAFF; CDR3 DNA: TGTGCCAGCAGCCCAGGGACTCTTACTGAAGCTTTCTTT; D gene: -; clone size: -; V gene: TRBV7-2; J gene: TRBJ1-1
CDR3 protein: CATSDVGSGQETQYF; CDR3 DNA: TGTGCCACCAGTGACGTCGGGAGTGGGCAAGAGACCCAGTACTTC; D gene: -; clone size: -; V gene: TRBV24-1; J gene: TRBJ2-5
CDR3 protein: CATSREGLAGGEQYF; CDR3 DNA: TGTGCCACCAGCAGGGAGGGACTAGCGGGAGGCGAGCAGTACTTC; D gene: TRBD2; clone size: -; V gene: TRBV15; J gene: TRBJ2-7
CDR3 protein: CASIVGGNTEAFF; CDR3 DNA: TGTGCCAGCATCGTAGGGGGGAACACTGAAGCTTTCTTT; D gene: -; clone size: few; V gene: TRBV12-3/TRBV12-4; J gene: TRBJ1-1
CDR3 protein: CASSPNTGELFF; CDR3 DNA: TGTGCCAGCTCACCTAACACCGGGGAGCTGTTTTTT; D gene: -; clone size: many; V gene: TRBV18; J gene: TRBJ2-2
CDR3 protein: CASSEQVNSYEQYF; CDR3 DNA: TGTGCCAGCTCAGAGCAGGTTAACTCCTACGAGCAGTACTTC; D gene: -; clone size: few; V gene: TRBV7-9; J gene: TRBJ2-7
CDR3 protein: CASSNREVMTEAFF; CDR3 DNA: TGTGCCAGCTCAAACAGGGAAGTTATGACTGAAGCTTTCTTT; D gene: -; clone size: -; V gene: TRBV18; J gene: TRBJ1-1
CDR3 protein: CASSSMGVAETFTDTQYF; CDR3 DNA: TGTGCCAGCAGTTCCATGGGGGTAGCGGAGACCTTCACAGATACGCAGTATTTT; D gene: -; clone size: once; V gene: TRBV6-5; J gene: TRBJ2-3
CDR3 protein: CASSAGTGSYNSPLHF; CDR3 DNA: TGTGCCAGCAGCGCGGGGACAGGGTCATATAATTCACCCCTCCACTTT; D gene: TRBD1; clone size: few; V gene: TRBV9; J gene: TRBJ1-6
CDR3 protein: CASSMGGLDQTQYF; CDR3 DNA: TGTGCCAGTAGTATGGGGGGACTAGATCAGACCCAGTACTTC; D gene: TRBD2; clone size: -; V gene: TRBV19; J gene: TRBJ2-5
CDR3 protein: CASSPPSGEETQYF; CDR3 DNA: TGTGCCAGCTCGCCTCCTAGCGGGGAAGAGACCCAGTACTTC; D gene: TRBD2; clone size: -; V gene: TRBV7-9; J gene: TRBJ2-5
CDR3 protein: CSVEEGTANYGYTF; CDR3 DNA: TGCAGCGTTGAAGAAGGGACAGCCAACTATGGCTACACCTTC; D gene: TRBD1; clone size: many; V gene: TRBV29-1; J gene: TRBJ1-2
CDR3 protein: CASSIVHRVDMYEQYF; CDR3 DNA: TGTGCCAGTAGTATAGTACACAGGGTTGATATGTACGAGCAGTACTTC; D gene: -; clone size: -; V gene: TRBV19; J gene: TRBJ2-7